Listed here is a single TCR beta chain. Germline V gene sequence: CDR1 SGHRS, CDR2 YFSETQ. The CDR3 has 14 amino acids. Trimming removed 1 base at V and 3 bases at J, with 10 bases between. This specimen comes from a study of blood T cell repertoires in COVID-19. The assay was immunoSEQ multiplex PCR, and TCRdb's table has in-frame clones only and misses some. The data contain 200,000 to 300,000 clones, roughly 84% of them singletons. The origin of this receptor is a woman aged 40-49 years who had recovered from COVID-19. V and J are TRBV5-1 and TRBJ1-1; D is undetermined. The sequenced material came from peripheral blood. The CDR3: CASSLLAGDTEAFF. The CDR3 DNA reads as TGCGCCAGCAGCTTGCTAGCCGGGGACACTGAAGCTTTCTTT. Full variable domain (rest looked up from reference TRBV5-1 and TRBJ1-1): KAGVTQTPRYLIKTRGQQVTLSCSPISGHRSVSWYQQTPGQGLQFLFEYFSETQRNKGNFPGRFSGRQFSNSRSEMNVSTLELGDSALYLCASSLLAGDTEAFFGQGTRLTVV.